These 9 T cell receptor beta chains share one sample of origin, sequenced in a study of T cells in localized non-small cell lung cancer (dated by TCRdb to 2020 to 2022). The library was prepared using the immunoSEQ multiplex PCR assay. The table was pulled from immuneACCESS by TCRdb, which kept in-frame rearrangements only. Such tables lose some clones; where checked, under half of the loss comes from unresolved V genes, and the rest has no known cause. This sample has more than 100,000 clones in its table, and roughly nine tenths of those were observed once. The top ten clonotypes cover roughly 1.8% of the sample. Material: peripheral blood, obtained before any cancer treatment. The origin of the receptors is a female donor aged 60 or older with stage I lung adenocarcinoma.

The chain uses TRBV7-2 and TRBJ2-7; D uncertain. Per germline, CDR1 SGHTA and CDR2 FQGNSA. This CDR3 spans 16 amino acids. Trimming shortened V by 1 base and J by 0 bases, and 13 bases separated the two germline ends. DNA for the CDR3: TGTGCCAGCAGCTTAGGGATAGGCCGCCTCTCCTACGAGCAGTACTTC. It translates to CASSLGIGRLSYEQYF.

This clone was picked up one time. The chain combines TRBV5-6 with TRBJ2-7, with TRBD1 matching 9 bases. The germline gives CDR1 SGHDT, CDR2 YYEEEE. The V gene end was trimmed by 2 bases and the J gene end by 3 bases; junction bases not matched to a gene: 3. CDR3 length: 14 amino acids. This chain's CDR3 is CASSFGQGIYEQYF. The CDR3 DNA follows: TGTGCCAGCAGCTTCGGACAGGGGATCTACGAGCAGTACTTC.

This sequence joins TRBV18 and TRBJ2-6; D could derive from TRBD1 or TRBD2 (5 bases each). The CDR3 extends over 16 amino acids. The ends were cut back, 2 bases at V and 2 bases at J, with 10 bases in the middle. Germline-derived CDR1 and CDR2 are KGHSH and LQKENI. This CDR3 reads CASSPEQGPGANVLTF. The CDR3 region has the DNA TGTGCCAGCTCACCAGAGCAGGGACCTGGGGCCAACGTCCTGACTTTC. Based on the CDR3 plus reference TRBV18 and TRBJ2-6, the full variable domain is NAGVMQNPRHLVRRRGQEARLRCSPMKGHSHVYWYRQLPEEGLKFMVYLQKENIIDESGMPKERFSAEFPKEGPSILRIQQVVRGDSAAYFCASSPEQGPGANVLTFGAGSRLTVL.

The chain employs TRBV7-6 and TRBJ2-1; the match to TRBD2 covers 11 bases. Germline V gene sequence: CDR1 SGHVS, CDR2 FNYEAQ. The CDR3 is 17 residues long. V gave up 3 bases and J gave up 0 bases; unmatched junction bases: 4. Written as DNA, the CDR3 is TGTGCCAGCAGCTTGGGACTAGCGGACAACTCCTACAATGAGCAGTTCTTC. This encodes CASSLGLADNSYNEQFF.

The CDR3 nucleotides are TGTGCCACCAGACGGGTTGGGGGACTTACCCTTGGCTACACCTTC. Amino acid sequence: CATRRVGGLTLGYTF. The gene calls are TRBV27 and TRBJ1-2, with D possibly being TRBD1 (5 bases). CDR1 is MNHEY and CDR2 is SMNVEV in the germline V gene (reference sequence). Trimming cost V 10 bases and J 7 bases, with 25 bases left between them. This CDR3 has 15 residues.

This chain links TRBV7-3 with TRBJ2-3, with unresolved D. CDR3 size: 15 residues. Trimming took off 2 bases at V and 1 base at J, with 10 bases between the two ends. The germline gives CDR1 SGHTA, CDR2 FQGTGA. Written as DNA, the CDR3 is TGTGCCAGCAGCTTAGACGTCACGGGCACAGATACGCAGTATTTT. Translating it yields CASSLDVTGTDTQYF. The whole variable domain, remainder taken from reference TRBV7-3 and TRBJ2-3, is GAGVSQTPSNKVTEKGKYVELRCDPISGHTALYWYRQSLGQGPEFLIYFQGTGAADDSGLPNDRFFAVRPEGSVSTLKIQRTERGDSAVYLCASSLDVTGTDTQYFGPGTRLTVL.

V is TRBV30 and J is TRBJ2-7, with D unresolved. The CDR3 is made up of 12 amino acids. V lost 0 bases to trimming and J lost 4 bases, with 7 bases between them. Germline-derived CDR1 and CDR2 are GTSNPN and SVGIG (reference sequence). CDR3 loop: CAWSVGIYEQYF. The CDR3 DNA sequence: TGTGCCTGGAGTGTGGGCATATACGAGCAGTACTTC.

In this sample, this clone turned up a few times. The chain is built from TRBV20-1 and TRBJ1-1, with D unresolved. Trimming left V 3 bases short and J 7 bases short, with 3 bases between. There are 9 residues in the CDR3. From germline, CDR1 is DFQATT and CDR2 SNEGSKA (reference sequence). This CDR3 is CSASYEAFF. Written as DNA, the CDR3 is TGCAGTGCTAGCTATGAAGCTTTCTTT.

The V and J genes are TRBV19 and TRBJ2-2, with D possibly TRBD1 on 6 matching bases. The CDR3 spans 14 residues. V dropped 4 bases and J dropped 6 bases, with 12 bases sitting between them. Germline CDR1 LNHDA, CDR2 SQIVND (reference sequence). CDR3 amino acids: CASSTQGTAGELFF. The CDR3 DNA sequence: TGTGCCAGTAGTACACAGGGTACGGCCGGGGAGCTGTTTTTT.